This T cell receptor (beta chain) is drawn from a study of CD8+ T cells in alopecia areata. The study team obtained lesional scalp punch biopsies and peripheral blood from alopecia areata patients. Concerning this clone: Its specificity is unknown.

Study-level results: Lesional scalp displayed greater clonality than normal scalp, most notably in alopecia totalis/universalis.

Trimming removed 5 bases from V and 3 bases from J, with 11 bases in between. CDR1 and CDR2 from the germline V gene are SEHNR and FQNEAQ (reference sequence). This CDR3 comprises 14 residues. RNA extraction was followed by reverse transcription into cDNA, which acted as the sequencing template. Clones were read by immunoSEQ multiplex PCR, and TCRdb kept only the in-frame ones, dropping some. The data contain roughly 250,000 clones, under 70% of them singletons. This chain joins TRBV7-9 and TRBJ1-5; D remains unclear. This specimen was CD4+ T cells sorted from blood, taken at week 0. The sequence was collected from a human donor with alopecia areata. CDR3 sequence reads: CASSRDSHNQPQHF. In DNA form, the CDR3 reads TGTGCCAGCAGCCGAGACTCTCACAATCAGCCCCAGCATTTT.